Listed here is a single T cell receptor (beta chain). Its antigen remains unknown. This sample was taken from a study of T cell responses to AZD1222 COVID-19 vaccine. TCRdb keeps only in-frame clones here, not all; method: immunoSEQ multiplex PCR. Among 200,000 or so clones listed, around 93% were seen once. Overall study findings and caveats: Scientists sampled the repertoires only once the peak T cell response had passed. Of the AZD1222 recipients, only five to seven were seropositive at baseline.

The CDR3 extends over 16 amino acids. The germline V gene has CDR1 LNHDA and CDR2 SQIVND (reference sequence). The V end was cut by 6 bases, the J end by 7 bases, with 22 bases between. The source was peripheral blood, collected on day 0 of AZD1222 vaccination. The sequence was collected from an adult in good health. This sequence joins TRBV19 and TRBJ1-5; weak D call: TRBD1 (6 bases). In DNA form, the CDR3 reads TGTGCCAGTAGACGTCTCCCTCAAATGACAGGCCAGCCCCAGCATTTT. Amino acids: CASRRLPQMTGQPQHF.